This TCR beta chain was sequenced for a study of T cells in Graves' hyperthyroidism and ophthalmopathy. What was amplified from RNA transcripts were TCR beta CDR3 regions. HTBI primers drove first-round RT-PCR of the TCR CDR3. TCRdb called the multiplex PCR reads again in MiXCR, with one record for every CDR3 protein. The table has 600,000 or so distinct CDR3 sequences, 13% to 15% seen once. Trimming cost V 0 bases and J 6 bases; bases outside gene matches: 9. Germline V gives CDR1 SGHTA, CDR2 FQGNSA. The CDR3 contains 16 residues. Sequencing was carried out using blood. The source is a woman aged 50 to 60 with Graves' ophthalmopathy. The chain recombines TRBV7-2 with TRBJ2-5, with TRBD2 matching 8 bases. CDR3 DNA sequence: TGTGCCAGCAGCTTAGCGTTGGGACTAGGACAAAAGACCCAGTACTTC. This encodes CASSLALGLGQKTQYF. The full variable domain, rest sourced from reference TRBV7-2 and TRBJ2-5, is GAGVSQSPSNKVTEKGKDVELRCDPISGHTALYWYRQSLGQGLEFLIYFQGNSAPDKSGLPSDRFSAERTGGSVSTLTIQRTQQEDSAVYLCASSLALGLGQKTQYFGPGTRLLVL.